Below, 6 T cell receptor beta chains from the same sample are listed, as sequenced in a study of Ad26.COV2.S vaccination and SARS-CoV-2 variants. Sequenced by immunoSEQ multiplex PCR; TCRdb stores in-frame clones only, minus some. The sample lists some 250,000 clones, around nine tenths occurring once. Treatment: 15 to 20 received Ad26.COV2.S at low or high dose, single or two shots; roughly 5 received placebo; per-sample allocation not given. Material that was analyzed had been drawn on day 63 after the first vaccine or placebo injection. Sequenced material: peripheral blood, taken in a trial of Ad26.COV2.S vaccine versus placebo. The source is a person between 18 and 65 years old who received the Ad26.COV2.S COVID-19 vaccine or a placebo.

This clone has just one count. This chain links TRBV6-4 with TRBJ2-1; TRBD2 matches at 12 bases. V trimming: 5 bases; J trimming: 3 bases; junction bases outside the gene matches: 5. The CDR3 covers 16 residues. Looked up from germline, CDR1 is MRHNA and CDR2 is SNTAGT. The CDR3 coding sequence is TGTGCCAGCAGTTCGACTAGCGGGGGCTTCTACAATGAGCAGTTCTTC. Translation: CASSSTSGGFYNEQFF.

The chain has TRBV6-5 and TRBJ2-7; D may be TRBD2 (5 bases). The CDR3 totals 12 residues. With 6 bases removed from V and 6 bases from J, the gap between germline ends came to 12 bases. CDR1 MNHEY and CDR2 SVGAGI come from the germline V gene. CDR3: CASRGEESEQYF. Here the CDR3 DNA reads TGTGCCAGCAGGGGAGAGGAGAGCGAGCAGTACTTC.

The DNA of the CDR3 is TGTGCCAGCAGTGAGGGGCGCGGCGTTTACAATGAGCAGTTCTTC. This encodes CASSEGRGVYNEQFF. This chain joins TRBV2 and TRBJ2-1, with TRBD1 as a possible D gene (5 bases). Germline V lookup: CDR1 SNHLY, CDR2 FYNNEI. This CDR3 region has 15 residues. V dropped 3 bases and J dropped 4 bases, with 13 bases sitting between them.

J is TRBJ1-2 and V is TRBV27, with D possibly TRBD1 on 6 matching bases. From germline, CDR1 is MNHEY and CDR2 SMNVEV (reference sequence). V was clipped by 3 bases and J by 9 bases, with 20 bases between them. This CDR3 has 15 amino acids. For the CDR3, the DNA is TGTGCCAGCAGTTTTGTTGGTGGGGGCGTTCGGAGCTACACCTTC. It yields the protein CASSFVGGGVRSYTF.

J is TRBJ2-3 and V is TRBV5-1; D not certain. The CDR3 spans 13 residues. The V end lost 0 bases, the J end lost 3 bases, and 5 bases lay between the germline ends. Germline CDR1 is SGHRS and CDR2 is YFSETQ. CDR3 sequence: CASSLAGTDTQYF. The CDR3 region has the DNA TGCGCCAGCAGCTTGGCCGGGACAGATACGCAGTATTTT.

A single count supports this clone. Written as DNA, the CDR3 is TGCAGTGCAGCAGGGCCGCCCCAGCATTTT. It translates to CSAAGPPQHF. The J gene is TRBJ1-5, the V gene TRBV20-1, with D perhaps TRBD1 (5 bases). Germline values: CDR1 DFQATT, CDR2 SNEGSKA (reference sequence). Trimming removed 6 bases at V and 9 bases at J, with 9 bases between. The CDR3 has 10 residues.